This T cell receptor (beta chain) emerged from a study of blood T cell repertoires in COVID-19. For the study at large: Nucleic acid was either cDNA or gDNA, and it came from T cells, B-cell-depleted T cells, or PBMCs.

In the study's own analysis: Estimation of nucleated cell counts relied on the amplification of reference gene primers. Sequencing used immunoSEQ multiplex PCR; TCRdb keeps in-frame clones, though not all of them. The V and J calls and clone size come from that table; D and trimming were worked out from the DNA. The sample contains about 260,000 clones, 75% to 90% of which appear only once. The CDR3 loop spans 15 amino acids. V trimming: 1 base; J trimming: 3 bases; junction bases outside the gene matches: 6. Germline CDR1 reads LNHNV; CDR2 reads YYDKDF (reference sequence). Everyone who took part was roughly 18 to 89 years old, and they came from 24 US areas.

The gene calls are TRBV15 and TRBJ2-7, with 7 bases lining up with TRBD1. This receptor was identified in a woman aged 18-29 years who had recovered from COVID-19. Sequencing was carried out using PBMCs or T cells enriched from blood (not recorded which). The CDR3 sequence is CATSRVKTGNYEQYF. The CDR3 DNA reads TGTGCCACCAGCAGAGTAAAGACAGGGAACTACGAGCAGTACTTC. The variable domain in full, with the rest retrieved from reference TRBV15 and TRBJ2-7, is DAMVIQNPRYQVTQFGKPVTLSCSQTLNHNVMYWYQQKSSQAPKLLFHYYDKDFNNEADTPDNFQSRRPNTSFCFLDIRSPGLGDTAMYLCATSRVKTGNYEQYFGPGTRLTVT.